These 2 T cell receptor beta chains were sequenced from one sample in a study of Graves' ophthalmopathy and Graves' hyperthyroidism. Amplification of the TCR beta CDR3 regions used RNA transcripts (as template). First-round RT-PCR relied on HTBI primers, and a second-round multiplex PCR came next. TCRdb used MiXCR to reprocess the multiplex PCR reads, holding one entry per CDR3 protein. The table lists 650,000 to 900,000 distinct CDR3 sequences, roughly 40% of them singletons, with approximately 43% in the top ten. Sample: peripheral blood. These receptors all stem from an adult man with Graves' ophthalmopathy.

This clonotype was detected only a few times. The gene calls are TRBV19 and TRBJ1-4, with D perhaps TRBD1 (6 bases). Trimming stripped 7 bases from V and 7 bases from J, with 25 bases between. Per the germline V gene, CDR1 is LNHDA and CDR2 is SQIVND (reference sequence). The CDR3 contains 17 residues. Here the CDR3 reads CASTEFGPGAGGEKLFF. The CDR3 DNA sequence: TGTGCCAGTACCGAATTCGGGCCGGGGGCAGGAGGTGAAAAACTGTTTTTT. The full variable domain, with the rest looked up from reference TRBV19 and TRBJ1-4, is DGGITQSPKYLFRKEGQNVTLSCEQNLNHDAMYWYRQDPGQGLRLIYYSQIVNDFQKGDIAEGYSVSREKKESFPLTVTSAQKNPTAFYLCASTEFGPGAGGEKLFFGSGTQLSVL.

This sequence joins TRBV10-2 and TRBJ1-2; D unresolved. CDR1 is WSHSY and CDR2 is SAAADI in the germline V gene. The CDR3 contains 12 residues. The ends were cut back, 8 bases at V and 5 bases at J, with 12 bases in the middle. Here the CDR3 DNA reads TGCGCCAGCCTCTACGAAGGGTATGGCTACACCTTC. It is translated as CASLYEGYGYTF.